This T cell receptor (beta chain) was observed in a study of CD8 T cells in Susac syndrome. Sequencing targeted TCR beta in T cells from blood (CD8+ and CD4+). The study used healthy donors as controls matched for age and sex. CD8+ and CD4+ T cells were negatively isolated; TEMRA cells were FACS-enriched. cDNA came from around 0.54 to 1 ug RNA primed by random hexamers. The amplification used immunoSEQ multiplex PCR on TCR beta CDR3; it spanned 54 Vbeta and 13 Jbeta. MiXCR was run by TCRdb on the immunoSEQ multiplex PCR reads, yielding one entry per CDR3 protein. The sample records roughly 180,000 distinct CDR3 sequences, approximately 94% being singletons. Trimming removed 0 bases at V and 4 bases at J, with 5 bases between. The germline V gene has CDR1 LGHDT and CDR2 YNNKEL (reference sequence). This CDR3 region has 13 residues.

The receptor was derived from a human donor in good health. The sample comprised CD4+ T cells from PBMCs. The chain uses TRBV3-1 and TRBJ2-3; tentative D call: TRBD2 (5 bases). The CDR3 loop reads CASSQERADTQYF. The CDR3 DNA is TGTGCCAGCAGCCAAGAGAGGGCAGATACGCAGTATTTT.